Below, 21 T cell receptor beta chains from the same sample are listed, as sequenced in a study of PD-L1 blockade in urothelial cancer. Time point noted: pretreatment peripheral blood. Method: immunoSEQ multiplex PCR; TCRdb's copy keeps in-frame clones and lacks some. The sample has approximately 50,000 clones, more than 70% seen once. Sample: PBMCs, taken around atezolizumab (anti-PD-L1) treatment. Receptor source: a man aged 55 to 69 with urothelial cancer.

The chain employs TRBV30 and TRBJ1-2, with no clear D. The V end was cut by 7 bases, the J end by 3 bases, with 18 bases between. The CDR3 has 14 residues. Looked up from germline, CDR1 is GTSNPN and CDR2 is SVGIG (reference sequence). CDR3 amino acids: CAYTRDMRYYGYTF. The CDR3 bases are TGTGCCTACACCCGGGATATGCGGTACTATGGCTACACCTTC.

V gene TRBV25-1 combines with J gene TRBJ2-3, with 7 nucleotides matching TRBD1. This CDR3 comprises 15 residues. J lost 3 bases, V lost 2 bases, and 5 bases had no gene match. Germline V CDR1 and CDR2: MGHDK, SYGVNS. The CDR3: CASSERTGRTDTQYF. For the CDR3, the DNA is TGTGCCAGCAGTGAAAGGACAGGCCGAACAGATACGCAGTATTTT.

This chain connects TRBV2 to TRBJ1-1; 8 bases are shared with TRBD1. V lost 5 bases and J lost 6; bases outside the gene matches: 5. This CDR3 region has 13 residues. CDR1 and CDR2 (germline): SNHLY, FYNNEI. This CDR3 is CASSTDRGAEAFF. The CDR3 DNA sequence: TGTGCCAGCAGTACAGACAGGGGTGCTGAAGCTTTCTTT.

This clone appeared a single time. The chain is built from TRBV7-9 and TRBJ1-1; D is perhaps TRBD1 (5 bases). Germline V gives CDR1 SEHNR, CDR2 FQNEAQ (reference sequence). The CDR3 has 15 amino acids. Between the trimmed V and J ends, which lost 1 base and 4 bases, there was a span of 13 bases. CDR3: CASSLGGGSVTEAFF. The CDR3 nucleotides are TGTGCCAGCAGCTTAGGGGGGGGGTCCGTCACTGAAGCTTTCTTT.

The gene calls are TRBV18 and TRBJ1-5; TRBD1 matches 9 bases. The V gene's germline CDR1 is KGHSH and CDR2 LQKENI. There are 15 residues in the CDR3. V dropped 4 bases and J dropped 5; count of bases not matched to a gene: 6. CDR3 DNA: TGTGCCAGCTCACTCGACAGGGGGGGTGATCAGCCCCAGCATTTT. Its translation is CASSLDRGGDQPQHF. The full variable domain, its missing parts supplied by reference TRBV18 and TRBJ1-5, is NAGVMQNPRHLVRRRGQEARLRCSPMKGHSHVYWYRQLPEEGLKFMVYLQKENIIDESGMPKERFSAEFPKEGPSILRIQQVVRGDSAAYFCASSLDRGGDQPQHFGDGTRLSIL.

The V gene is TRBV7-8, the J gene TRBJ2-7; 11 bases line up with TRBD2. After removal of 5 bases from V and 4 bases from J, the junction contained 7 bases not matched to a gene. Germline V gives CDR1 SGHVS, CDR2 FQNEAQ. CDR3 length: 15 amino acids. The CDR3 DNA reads TGTGCCAGCAGCGCGACCGGGACTAGCGGATACGAGCAGTACTTC. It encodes CASSATGTSGYEQYF.

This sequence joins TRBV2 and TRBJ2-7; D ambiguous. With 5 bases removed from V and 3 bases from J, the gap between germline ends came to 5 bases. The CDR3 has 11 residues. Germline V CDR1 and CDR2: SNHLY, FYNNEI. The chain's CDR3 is CASSSFYEQYF. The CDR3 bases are TGTGCCAGCAGTTCATTCTACGAGCAGTACTTC.

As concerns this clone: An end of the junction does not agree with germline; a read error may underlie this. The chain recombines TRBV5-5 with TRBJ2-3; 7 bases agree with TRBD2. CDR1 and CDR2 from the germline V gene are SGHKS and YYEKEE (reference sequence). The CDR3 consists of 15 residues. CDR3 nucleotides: TGTGCCAGCAGCGAGGGAGGGACTGGCACATATACGCAGTATTTT. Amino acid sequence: CASSEGGTGTYTQYF.

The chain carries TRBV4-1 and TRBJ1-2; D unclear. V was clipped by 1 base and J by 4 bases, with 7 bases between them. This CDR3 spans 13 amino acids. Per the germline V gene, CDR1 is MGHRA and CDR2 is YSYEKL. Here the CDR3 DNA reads TGCGCCAGCAGCCAAGTGACTTCCTATGGCTACACCTTC. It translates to CASSQVTSYGYTF.

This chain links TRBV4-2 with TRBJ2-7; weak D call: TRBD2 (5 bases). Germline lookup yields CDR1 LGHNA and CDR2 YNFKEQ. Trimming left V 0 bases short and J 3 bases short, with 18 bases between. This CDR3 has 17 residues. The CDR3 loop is CASSQDLGITSNYEQYF. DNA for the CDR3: TGTGCCAGCAGCCAAGATCTCGGGATTACATCCAACTACGAGCAGTACTTC.

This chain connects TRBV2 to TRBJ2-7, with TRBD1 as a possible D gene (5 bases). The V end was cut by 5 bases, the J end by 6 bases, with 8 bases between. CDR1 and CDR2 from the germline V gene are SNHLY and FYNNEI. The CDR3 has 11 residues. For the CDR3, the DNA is TGTGCCAGCAGTTCTAGGGGCGAGCAGTACTTC. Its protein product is CASSSRGEQYF.

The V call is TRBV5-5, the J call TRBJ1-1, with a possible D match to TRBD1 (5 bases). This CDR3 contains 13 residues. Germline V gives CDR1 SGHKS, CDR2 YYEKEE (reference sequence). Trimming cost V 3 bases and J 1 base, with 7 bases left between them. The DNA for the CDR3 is TGTGCCAGCAGCTGGGGCCGGAACACTGAAGCTTTCTTT. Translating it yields CASSWGRNTEAFF.

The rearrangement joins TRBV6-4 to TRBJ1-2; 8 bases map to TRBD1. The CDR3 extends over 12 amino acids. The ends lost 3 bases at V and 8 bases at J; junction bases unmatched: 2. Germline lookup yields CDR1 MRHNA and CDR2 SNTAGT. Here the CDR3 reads CASSEQGVGYTF. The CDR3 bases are TGTGCCAGCAGTGAACAGGGGGTGGGCTACACCTTC.

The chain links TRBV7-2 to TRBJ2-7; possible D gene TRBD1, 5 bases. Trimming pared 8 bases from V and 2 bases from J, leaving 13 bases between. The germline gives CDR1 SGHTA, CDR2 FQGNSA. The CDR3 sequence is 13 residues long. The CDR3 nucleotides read TGTGCCAGCTCTTACAGGCCCCCCTACGAGCAGTACTTC. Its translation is CASSYRPPYEQYF.

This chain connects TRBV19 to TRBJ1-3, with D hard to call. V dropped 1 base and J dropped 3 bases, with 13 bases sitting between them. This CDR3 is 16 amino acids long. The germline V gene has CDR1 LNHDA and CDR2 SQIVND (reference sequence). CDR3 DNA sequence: TGTGCCAGTAGTATAGCATTTCGCCGGAGTGGAAACACCATATATTTT. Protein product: CASSIAFRRSGNTIYF. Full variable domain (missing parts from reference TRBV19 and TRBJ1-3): DGGITQSPKYLFRKEGQNVTLSCEQNLNHDAMYWYRQDPGQGLRLIYYSQIVNDFQKGDIAEGYSVSREKKESFPLTVTSAQKNPTAFYLCASSIAFRRSGNTIYFGEGSWLTVV.

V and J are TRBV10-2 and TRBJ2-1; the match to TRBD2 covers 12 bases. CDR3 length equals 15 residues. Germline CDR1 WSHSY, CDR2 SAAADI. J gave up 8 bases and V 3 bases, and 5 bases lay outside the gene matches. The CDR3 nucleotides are TGCGCCAGCAGTGATGTGCTAGCGGGAGGGGATGAGCAGTTCTTC. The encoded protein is CASSDVLAGGDEQFF.

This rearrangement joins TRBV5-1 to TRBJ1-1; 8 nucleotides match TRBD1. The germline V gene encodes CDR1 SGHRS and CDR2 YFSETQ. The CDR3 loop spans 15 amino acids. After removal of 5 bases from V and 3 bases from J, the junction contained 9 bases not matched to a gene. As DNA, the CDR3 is TGCGCCAGCAGGCCCGACAGGGGTCTGGACACTGAAGCTTTCTTT. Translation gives CASRPDRGLDTEAFF.

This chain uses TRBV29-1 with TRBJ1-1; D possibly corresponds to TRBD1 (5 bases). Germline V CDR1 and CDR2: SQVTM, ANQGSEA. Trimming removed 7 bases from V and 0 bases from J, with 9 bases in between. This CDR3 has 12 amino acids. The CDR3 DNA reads TGCAGCGCTCGACAGATGAACACTGAAGCTTTCTTT. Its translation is CSARQMNTEAFF.

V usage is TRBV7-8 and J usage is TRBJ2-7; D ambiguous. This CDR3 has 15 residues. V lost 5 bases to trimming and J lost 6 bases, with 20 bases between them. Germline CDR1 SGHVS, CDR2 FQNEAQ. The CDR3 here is CASSRGSDIIGEQYF. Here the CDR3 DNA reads TGTGCCAGCAGCCGAGGCAGCGATATTATCGGCGAGCAGTACTTC.

CDR3 sequence: CASRTTGFSGNTIYF. The CDR3 DNA reads TGTGCCAGCAGAACGACAGGTTTCTCTGGAAACACCATATATTTT. The chain recombines TRBV7-9 with TRBJ1-3; tentatively, D is TRBD1 (6 bases). This CDR3 contains 15 residues. V was trimmed by 6 bases and J by 0 bases, leaving 12 bases between them. Germline CDR1 reads SEHNR; CDR2 reads FQNEAQ (reference sequence).

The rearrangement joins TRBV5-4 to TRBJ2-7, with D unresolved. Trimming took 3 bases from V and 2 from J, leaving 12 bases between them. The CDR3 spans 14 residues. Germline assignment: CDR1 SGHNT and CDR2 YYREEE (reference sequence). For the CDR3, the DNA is TGTGCCAGCAGCTCCCCACAGAGACCCTACGAGCAGTACTTC. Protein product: CASSSPQRPYEQYF.